Presented here are 3 T cell receptor beta chains from one specimen sequenced in a study of blood T cells in healthy people across ages. A J-beta primer mix and a sample-barcoded 5' primer were used in a second PCR of roughly 6 to 11 cycles. TCRdb re-called the 5' RACE reads with MiXCR, one entry per CDR3 protein. The profile shows approximately 2,000,000 distinct CDR3 sequences, about two fifths of them singletons. The sequenced sample was blood. All receptors come from a human donor in good health.

The chain's CDR3 is CASSLSGGHSYNEQFF. The CDR3 DNA reads TGTGCCAGCAGCCTTAGCGGGGGCCACTCCTACAATGAGCAGTTCTTC. This chain joins TRBV7-8 and TRBJ2-1, with 9 bases aligning to TRBD2. Germline trimming cut 5 bases from V and 0 bases from J; bases unmatched to any gene: 5. CDR1 is SGHVS, CDR2 FQNEAQ, per germline. This CDR3 region has 16 residues.

J is TRBJ2-3 and V is TRBV2, with TRBD2 identical over 9 bases. The CDR3 contains 14 residues. Germline loops: CDR1 SNHLY, CDR2 FYNNEI. Losses at the gene ends were 6 bases for V and 4 bases for J; bases not matched to a gene: 5. As DNA, the CDR3 is TGTGCCAGCAGGAAGGGACTAGCTGCAGATACGCAGTATTTT. This gives the protein CASRKGLAADTQYF. Full variable domain (remainder filled in from reference TRBV2 and TRBJ2-3): EPEVTQTPSHQVTQMGQEVILRCVPISNHLYFYWYRQILGQKVEFLVSFYNNEISEKSEIFDDQFSVERPDGSNFTLKIRSTKLEDSAMYFCASRKGLAADTQYFGPGTRLTVL.

This clonotype was counted at least ten times. The V gene is TRBV29-1, the J gene TRBJ2-1; 10 bases are a match to TRBD1. Germline CDR1 SQVTM, CDR2 ANQGSEA. The CDR3 is 14 residues long. V was clipped by 6 bases and J by 6 bases; unmatched bases: 8. The CDR3, as DNA: TGCAGCGTCAAAGGGGACAGGGGCGGCAATGAGCAGTTCTTC. Translating it yields CSVKGDRGGNEQFF.